The 14 T cell receptor beta chains in this list originate from one sample, sequenced in a study of cytomegalovirus exposure and HLA in healthy donors. Amplification used 60 Vbeta primers and 13 Jbeta primers. Generated by immunoSEQ multiplex PCR, the TCRdb table keeps only in-frame clones and is missing some. The top ten hold about 4.5% of the sample, which has about 160,000 clones, around 80% seen once. The sequenced sample was PBMCs. Source of these receptors: a man aged 40-50 years in good health and CMV-seronegative.

With respect to this clone: Additional DNA sequences in this sample encode the identical CDR3. J is TRBJ2-3 and V is TRBV9, with D hard to call. V gave up 4 bases and J gave up 3 bases, with 3 bases separating them. Germline CDR1 SGDLS, CDR2 YYNGEE. The length of the CDR3 is 11 residues. The CDR3 is CASSLTDTQYF. The CDR3 nucleotides read TGTGCCAGCAGCTTAACAGATACGCAGTATTTT.

The chain employs TRBV7-3 and TRBJ2-3; 12 bases match TRBD2. After removal of 2 bases from V and 6 bases from J, the junction contained 9 bases not matched to a gene. The CDR3 consists of 17 residues. Germline-derived CDR1 and CDR2 are SGHTA and FQGTGA. CDR3 DNA: TGTGCCAGCAGCTTACATTCGCTAGCGGGGGGGCAGGATACGCAGTATTTT. Translated: CASSLHSLAGGQDTQYF.

The V gene is TRBV5-1, the J gene TRBJ2-3; D not certain. Trimming pared 4 bases from V and 4 bases from J, leaving 10 bases between. In germline, CDR1 is SGHRS, CDR2 YFSETQ. This CDR3 is 13 amino acids long. The DNA of the CDR3 is TGCGCCAGCAGCCCGGAGCTGGCAGATACGCAGTATTTT. Translating it yields CASSPELADTQYF.

The V gene is TRBV28, the J gene TRBJ1-1; no reliable D call. The CDR3 spans 13 residues. Germline V gene lookup returns CDR1 MDHEN and CDR2 SYDVKM. Trimming took 7 bases from V and 3 from J, leaving 12 bases between them. CDR3 protein: CASTPGGYTEAFF. As DNA, the CDR3 is TGTGCCAGCACCCCAGGAGGGTACACTGAAGCTTTCTTT.

CDR3 sequence: CACFKPGELFF. The CDR3 nucleotides are TGTGCCTGCTTTAAGCCCGGGGAGCTGTTTTTT. The rearrangement uses TRBV30 and TRBJ2-2; no clear D. Per the germline V gene, CDR1 is GTSNPN and CDR2 is SVGIG (reference sequence). The V end was cut by 6 bases, the J end by 6 bases, with 8 bases between. The CDR3 is 11 amino acids.

The rearrangement joins TRBV6-1 to TRBJ1-6; 10 bases align to TRBD1. After removal of 4 bases from V and 10 bases from J, the junction contained 10 bases not matched to a gene. Germline CDR1 reads MNHNS; CDR2 reads SASEGT. This CDR3 has 16 amino acids. Here the CDR3 DNA reads TGTGCCAGCAGTGCCGCGGACAGGGGGACTGGGTCACCCCTCCACTTT. It is translated as CASSAADRGTGSPLHF.

This clone was seen once. Other nucleotide sequences in the sample specify the same CDR3. The V gene is TRBV4-3, the J gene TRBJ2-3, with a weak D call TRBD2 (6 bases). Looked up from germline, CDR1 is LGHNA and CDR2 is YSLEER. V lost 1 base and J lost 1, with 6 bases in between. There are 14 residues in the CDR3. The CDR3 spells CASSQGGGTDTQYF. CDR3 DNA sequence: TGCGCCAGCAGCCAAGGGGGGGGCACAGATACGCAGTATTTT.

The rearrangement uses TRBV30 and TRBJ1-6; a possible D gene is TRBD1 (6 bases). The CDR3 has 14 residues. The germline gives CDR1 GTSNPN, CDR2 SVGIG (reference sequence). V was cut by 3 bases and J by 7 bases, with 13 bases left in between. CDR3 in amino acids: CAWSLVRGNSPLHF. The CDR3 coding sequence is TGTGCCTGGAGCCTCGTCAGGGGAAATTCACCCCTCCACTTT.

The chain combines TRBV4-2 with TRBJ2-7, with 7 bases lining up with TRBD1. The CDR3 spans 14 residues. CDR1 and CDR2 (germline): LGHNA, YNFKEQ. The V segment lost 4 bases and the J segment 9 bases; nucleotides outside the gene matches: 12. CDR3 loop: CASSRGGGTDPQYF. CDR3 bases: TGTGCCAGCAGCCGAGGGGGCGGTACGGACCCGCAGTACTTC.

This sequence joins TRBV7-9 and TRBJ2-2, with TRBD1 as a possible D gene (6 bases). V gave up 5 bases and J gave up 3 bases, with 13 bases separating them. This CDR3 spans 15 amino acids. In germline, CDR1 is SEHNR, CDR2 FQNEAQ (reference sequence). The CDR3 bases are TGTGCCAGCAGCACTCTGACAGGATACACCGGGGAGCTGTTTTTT. Translation gives CASSTLTGYTGELFF.

The CDR3 region has the DNA TGTGCCAGCAGTTCTAGCGGGGCGTTCACAGATACGCAGTATTTT. This encodes CASSSSGAFTDTQYF. The V gene is TRBV27, the J gene TRBJ2-3; 9 bases are shared with TRBD2. The length of the CDR3 is 15 residues. The germline gives CDR1 MNHEY, CDR2 SMNVEV (reference sequence). With V trimmed by 4 bases and J by 2 bases, 4 bases remained unmatched.

The V gene is TRBV9, the J gene TRBJ2-7; TRBD1 aligns across 7 bases. V lost 6 bases and J lost 1; bases outside the gene matches: 4. This CDR3 has 13 amino acids. Germline V gene sequence: CDR1 SGDLS, CDR2 YYNGEE. The CDR3 region has the DNA TGTGCCAGCAATAGGGACAGTTCCTACGAGCAGTACTTC. Protein product: CASNRDSSYEQYF.

The gene calls are TRBV4-2 and TRBJ2-2; D ambiguous. Trimming left V 5 bases short and J 7 bases short, with 14 bases between. The CDR3 covers 14 residues. Germline V gene sequence: CDR1 LGHNA, CDR2 YNFKEQ. The DNA of the CDR3 is TGTGCCAGCAGCGAAAGTGCGGCGAACGGGGAGCTGTTTTTT. This codes for CASSESAANGELFF.

V usage is TRBV10-3 and J usage is TRBJ2-3; no definite D call. The CDR3 is 14 residues long. V dropped 4 bases and J dropped 1 base, with 9 bases sitting between them. Germline V gene data show CDR1 as ENHRY and CDR2 as SYGVKD. The CDR3 DNA is TGTGCCATCAGTGGTAGTTACGGCACAGATACGCAGTATTTT. It codes for CAISGSYGTDTQYF.